This T cell receptor beta chain was sequenced for a study of shared clonotypes between healthy human individuals. Study-level results: Rarefaction exposed incomplete sorted-subset sequencing despite large depth.

This clone was recorded once. The antigen remains undetermined. V shed 5 bases, J shed 2 bases, and the junction held 6 bases outside the gene matches. This CDR3 has 15 amino acids. Germline V gives CDR1 SEHNR, CDR2 FQNEAQ (reference sequence). Sequenced by immunoSEQ multiplex PCR; TCRdb stores in-frame clones only, minus some. The sample has 2 million to 2.5 million clones; 95% are singletons. The chain combines TRBV7-9 with TRBJ2-3; 8 positions match TRBD1. Sequencing was done on a sample of naive CD4+ T cells sorted from blood. Stated subset: CD45RA+ positively selected. The origin of this receptor is a man between 18 and 29 years old in good health. The CDR3, as DNA: TGTGCCAGCAGCCCGGGGACAGGTCTCACAGATACGCAGTATTTT. Encoded protein: CASSPGTGLTDTQYF.